This T cell receptor (beta chain) came from a study of response to subunit inactivated influenza vaccine. TCRdb redid the calling of the RT-PCR reads with MiXCR, one entry per CDR3 protein. The sample records roughly 620,000 distinct CDR3 sequences, over 9% being singletons. Germline V gene data show CDR1 as SGHTA and CDR2 as FQGNSA. CDR3 size: 14 residues. V lost 5 bases and J 2 bases, leaving 11 bases between the germline ends. Separately, the same data were catalogued under a study of T cells expressing NK-cell markers. As that study records: Beta-chain TCR cDNA was generated via 5'RACE template switching with UMIs. It was from sorted CD3+CD56+NKG2C+, CD3+CD56+NKG2C- and CD3+CD56-NKG2C+ T cells that TCR beta repertoires came. It is unclear if expanded NKG2C-expressing clones target HCMV antigens.

The sequences come from PBMCs from blood, collected on the day of vaccination. The chain combines TRBV7-2 with TRBJ2-3, with D hard to call. This receptor was identified in a man aged 50-60 years who received an inactivated influenza vaccine. In DNA form, the CDR3 reads TGTGCCAGCAGCCCCAGGAGAATCACAGATACGCAGTATTTT. It translates to CASSPRRITDTQYF.